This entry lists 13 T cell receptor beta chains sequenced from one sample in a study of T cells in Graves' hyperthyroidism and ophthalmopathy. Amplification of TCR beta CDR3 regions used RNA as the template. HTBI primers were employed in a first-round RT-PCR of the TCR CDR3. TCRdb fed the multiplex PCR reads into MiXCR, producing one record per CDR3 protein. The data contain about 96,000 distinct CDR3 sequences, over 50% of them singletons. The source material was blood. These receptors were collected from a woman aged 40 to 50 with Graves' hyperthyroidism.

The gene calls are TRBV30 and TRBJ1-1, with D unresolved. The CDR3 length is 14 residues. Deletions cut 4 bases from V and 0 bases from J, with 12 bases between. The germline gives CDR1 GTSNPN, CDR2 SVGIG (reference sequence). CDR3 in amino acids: CAWIAGRVNTEAFF. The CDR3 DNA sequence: TGTGCCTGGATAGCTGGACGGGTGAACACTGAAGCTTTCTTT.

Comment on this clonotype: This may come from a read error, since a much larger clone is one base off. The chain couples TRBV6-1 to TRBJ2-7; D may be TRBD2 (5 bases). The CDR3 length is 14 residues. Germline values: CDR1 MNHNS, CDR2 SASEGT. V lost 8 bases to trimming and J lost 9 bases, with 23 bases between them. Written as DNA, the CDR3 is TGTGCCAGCGGTTACTCGATTGGGAGAGGTGGGCAGTACTTC. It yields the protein CASGYSIGRGGQYF.

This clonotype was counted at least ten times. In DNA, the CDR3 is TGCAGTGCTAGGGATGAGAGCTATGGCTACACCTTC. Translated: CSARDESYGYTF. J is TRBJ1-2 and V is TRBV20-1; no reliable D call. CDR1 and CDR2 (germline): DFQATT, SNEGSKA (reference sequence). The CDR3 runs 12 residues. The V end lost 3 bases, the J end lost 4 bases, and 9 bases lay between the germline ends.

CDR3 nucleotides: TGTGCCAGCAGTGCGGGGGAATACTACGAGCAGTACTTC. This codes for CASSAGEYYEQYF. This chain links TRBV2 with TRBJ2-7; D perhaps matches TRBD2 (6 bases). The CDR3 consists of 13 residues. The ends were cut back, 4 bases at V and 3 bases at J, with 10 bases in the middle. CDR1 is SNHLY and CDR2 is FYNNEI in the germline V gene.

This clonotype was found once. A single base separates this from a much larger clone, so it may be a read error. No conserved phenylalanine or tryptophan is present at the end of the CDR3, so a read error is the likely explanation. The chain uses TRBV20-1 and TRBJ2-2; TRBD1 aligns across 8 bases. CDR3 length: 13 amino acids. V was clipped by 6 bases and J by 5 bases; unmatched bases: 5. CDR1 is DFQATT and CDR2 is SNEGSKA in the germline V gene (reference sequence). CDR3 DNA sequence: TGCAGTGCCGACAGGGGTTGGACCGGGGAGCTGTTTTCT. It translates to CSADRGWTGELFS.

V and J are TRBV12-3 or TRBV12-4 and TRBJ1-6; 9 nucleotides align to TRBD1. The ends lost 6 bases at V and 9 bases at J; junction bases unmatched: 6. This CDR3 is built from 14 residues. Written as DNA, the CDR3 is TGTGCCAGCAGGGGGACAGGGATGGGTTCACCCCTCCACTTT. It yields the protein CASRGTGMGSPLHF.

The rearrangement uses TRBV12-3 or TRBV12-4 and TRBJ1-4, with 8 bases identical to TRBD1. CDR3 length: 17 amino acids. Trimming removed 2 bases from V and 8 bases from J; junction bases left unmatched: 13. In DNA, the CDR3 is TGTGCCAGCAGTTTACAGGGGGCAAGGACCACTGGGGAAAAACTGTTTTTT. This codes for CASSLQGARTTGEKLFF.

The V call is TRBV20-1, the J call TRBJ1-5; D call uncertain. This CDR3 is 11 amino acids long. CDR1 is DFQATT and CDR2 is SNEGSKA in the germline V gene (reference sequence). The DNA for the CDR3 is TGCAGGCAAGACGGAGATCAGCCCCAGCATTTT. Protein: CRQDGDQPQHF.

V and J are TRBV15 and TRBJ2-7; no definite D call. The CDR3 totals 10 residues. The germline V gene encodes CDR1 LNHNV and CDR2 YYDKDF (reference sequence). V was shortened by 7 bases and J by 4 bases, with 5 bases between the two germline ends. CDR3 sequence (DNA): TGTGCCACCATCCCGTACGAGCAGTACTTC. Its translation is CATIPYEQYF.

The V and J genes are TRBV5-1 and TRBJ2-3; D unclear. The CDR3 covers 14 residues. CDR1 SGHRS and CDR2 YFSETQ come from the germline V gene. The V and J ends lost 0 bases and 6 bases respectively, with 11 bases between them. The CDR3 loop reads CASSLAGQRDTQYF. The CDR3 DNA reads TGCGCCAGCAGCTTGGCCGGTCAGAGGGATACGCAGTATTTT.

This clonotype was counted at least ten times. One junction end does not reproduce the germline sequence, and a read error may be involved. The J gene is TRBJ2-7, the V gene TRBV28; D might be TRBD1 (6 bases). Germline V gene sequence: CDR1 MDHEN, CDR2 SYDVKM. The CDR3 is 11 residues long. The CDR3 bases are TGTGCCAGCAGATATGCAGGGGCACAGGACTTC. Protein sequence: CASRYAGAQDF.

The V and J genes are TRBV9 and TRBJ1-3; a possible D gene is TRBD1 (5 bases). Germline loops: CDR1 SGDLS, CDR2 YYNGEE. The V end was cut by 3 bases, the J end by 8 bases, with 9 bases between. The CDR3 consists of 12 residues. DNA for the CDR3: TGTGCCAGCAGCGCGGGGGGGGACACCATATATTTT. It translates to CASSAGGDTIYF.

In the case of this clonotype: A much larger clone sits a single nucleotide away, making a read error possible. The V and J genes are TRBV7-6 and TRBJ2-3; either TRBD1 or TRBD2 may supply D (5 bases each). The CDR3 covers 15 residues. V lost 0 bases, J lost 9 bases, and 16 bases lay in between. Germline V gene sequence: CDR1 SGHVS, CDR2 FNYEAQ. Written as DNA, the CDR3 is TGTGCCAGCAGCTTAGCGGGGACCCCATCGGAGACGCAGTATTTT. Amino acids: CASSLAGTPSETQYF. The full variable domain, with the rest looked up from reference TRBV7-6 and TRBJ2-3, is GAGVSQSPRYKVTKRGQDVALRCDPISGHVSLYWYRQALGQGPEFLTYFNYEAQQDKSGLPNDRFSAERPEGSISTLTIQRTEQRDSAMYRCASSLAGTPSETQYFGPGTRLTVL.